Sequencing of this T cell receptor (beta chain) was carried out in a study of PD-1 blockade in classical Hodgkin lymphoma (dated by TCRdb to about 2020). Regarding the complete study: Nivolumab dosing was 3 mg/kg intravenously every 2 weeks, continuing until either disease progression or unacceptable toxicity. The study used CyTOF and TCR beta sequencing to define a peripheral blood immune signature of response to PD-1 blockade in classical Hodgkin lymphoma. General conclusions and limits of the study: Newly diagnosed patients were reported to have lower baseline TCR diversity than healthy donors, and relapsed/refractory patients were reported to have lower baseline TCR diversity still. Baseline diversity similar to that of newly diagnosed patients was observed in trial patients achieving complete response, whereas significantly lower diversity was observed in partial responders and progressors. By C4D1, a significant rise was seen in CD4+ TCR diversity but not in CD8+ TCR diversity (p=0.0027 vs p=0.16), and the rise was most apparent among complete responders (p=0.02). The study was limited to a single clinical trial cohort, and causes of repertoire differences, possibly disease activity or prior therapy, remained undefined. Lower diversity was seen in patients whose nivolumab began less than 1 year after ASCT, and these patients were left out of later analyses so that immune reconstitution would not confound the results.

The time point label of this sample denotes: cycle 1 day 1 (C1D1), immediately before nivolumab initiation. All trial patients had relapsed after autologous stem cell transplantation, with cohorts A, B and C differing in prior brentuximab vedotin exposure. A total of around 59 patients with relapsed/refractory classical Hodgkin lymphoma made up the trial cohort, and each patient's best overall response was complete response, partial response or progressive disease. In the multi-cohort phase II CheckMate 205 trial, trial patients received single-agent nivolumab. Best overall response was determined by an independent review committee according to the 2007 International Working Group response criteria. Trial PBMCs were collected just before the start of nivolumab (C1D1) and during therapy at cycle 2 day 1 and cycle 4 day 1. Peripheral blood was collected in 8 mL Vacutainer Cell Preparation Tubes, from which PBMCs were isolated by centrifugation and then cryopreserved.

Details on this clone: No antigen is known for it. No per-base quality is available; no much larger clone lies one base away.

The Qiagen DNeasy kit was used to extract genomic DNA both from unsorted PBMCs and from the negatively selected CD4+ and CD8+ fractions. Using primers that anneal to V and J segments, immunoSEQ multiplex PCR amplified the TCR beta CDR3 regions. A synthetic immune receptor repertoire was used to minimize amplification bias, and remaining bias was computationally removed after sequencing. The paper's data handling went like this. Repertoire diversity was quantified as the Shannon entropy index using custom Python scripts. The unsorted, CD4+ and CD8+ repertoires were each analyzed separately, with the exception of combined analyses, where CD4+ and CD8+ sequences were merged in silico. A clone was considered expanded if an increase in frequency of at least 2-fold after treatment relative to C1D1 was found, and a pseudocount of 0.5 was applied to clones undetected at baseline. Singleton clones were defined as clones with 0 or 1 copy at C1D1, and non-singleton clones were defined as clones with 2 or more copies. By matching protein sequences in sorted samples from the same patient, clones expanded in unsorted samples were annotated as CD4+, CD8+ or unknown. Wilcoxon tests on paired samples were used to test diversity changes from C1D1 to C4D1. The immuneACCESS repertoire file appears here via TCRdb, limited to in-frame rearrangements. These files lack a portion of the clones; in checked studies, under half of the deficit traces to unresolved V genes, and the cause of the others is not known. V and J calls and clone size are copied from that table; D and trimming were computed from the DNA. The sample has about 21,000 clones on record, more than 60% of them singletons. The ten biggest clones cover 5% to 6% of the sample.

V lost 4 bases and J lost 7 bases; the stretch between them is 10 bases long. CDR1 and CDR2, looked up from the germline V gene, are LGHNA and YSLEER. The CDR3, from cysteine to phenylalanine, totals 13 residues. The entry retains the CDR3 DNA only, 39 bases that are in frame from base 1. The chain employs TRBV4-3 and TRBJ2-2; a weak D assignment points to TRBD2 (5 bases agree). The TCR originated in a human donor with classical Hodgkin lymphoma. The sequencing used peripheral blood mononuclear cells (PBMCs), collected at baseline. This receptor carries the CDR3 CASSPTRDGELFF. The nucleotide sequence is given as TGCGCCAGCAGCCCGACGAGGGACGGGGAGCTGTTTTTT.